The 29 T cell receptor beta chains below were found in one sample sequenced in a study of T cells in Graves' hyperthyroidism and ophthalmopathy. Amplification of TCR beta CDR3 regions was performed using RNA transcripts as template. The primer set for the first-round RT-PCR of the TCR CDR3 was HTBI. Via MiXCR, TCRdb re-called the multiplex PCR reads, giving one row per CDR3 protein. The sample includes about 700,000 distinct CDR3 sequences, 40% to 55% seen only once; the top ten take less than 9%. Sample: peripheral blood or thyroid tissue (not recorded which). These receptors all stem from an adult man with Graves' disease, either hyperthyroidism or ophthalmopathy (not recorded which).

V usage is TRBV6-1 and J usage is TRBJ2-2, with D perhaps TRBD1 (5 bases). V dropped 11 bases and J dropped 2 bases, with 15 bases sitting between them. This CDR3 is built from 14 residues. The germline V gene encodes CDR1 MNHNS and CDR2 SASEGT. DNA of the CDR3: TGTGCCTCCAGGGTCCAGGGTAACACCGGGGAGCTGTTTTTT. The encoded protein is CASRVQGNTGELFF.

CDR3 sequence reads: CASRSAGTGGFYGYTF. CDR3 sequence (DNA): TGTGCCAGTAGATCCGCCGGGACAGGGGGATTCTATGGCTACACCTTC. The V call is TRBV19, the J call TRBJ1-2; TRBD1 aligns across 11 bases. Germline trimming cut 6 bases from V and 4 bases from J; bases unmatched to any gene: 10. From germline, CDR1 is LNHDA and CDR2 SQIVND (reference sequence). CDR3 length equals 16 residues.

This clonotype was counted ten times or more. The CDR3 DNA sequence: TGTGCCAGTAAACCGGGACTAGCGGGAGAGGACGAGCAGTACTTC. It translates to CASKPGLAGEDEQYF. The V and J genes are TRBV19 and TRBJ2-7, with 14 bases lining up with TRBD2. With V trimmed by 7 bases and J by 5 bases, 7 bases remained unmatched. Germline loops: CDR1 LNHDA, CDR2 SQIVND (reference sequence). This CDR3 has 15 residues.

This clonotype has a single count. Given a much more abundant clone one base away, this may be a read error. This chain connects TRBV7-2 to TRBJ1-4; D is unclear. CDR3 length equals 16 residues. Per the germline V gene, CDR1 is SGHTA and CDR2 is FQGNSA. CDR3 loop: CASSLGSGATSEKLFF. The CDR3 region has the DNA TGTGCCAGCAGCTTAGGGTCCGGAGCAACTAGTGAAAAACTGTTTTTT. The full variable domain, with the rest looked up from reference TRBV7-2 and TRBJ1-4, is GAGVSQSPSNKVTEKGKDVELRCDPISGHTALYWYRQSLGQGLEFLIYFQGNSAPDKSGLPSDRFSAERTGGSVSTLTIQRTQQEDSAVYLCASSLGSGATSEKLFFGSGTQLSVL.

The V gene is TRBV7-8, the J gene TRBJ1-1, with D possibly matching TRBD1 (5 bases). The V and J ends lost 1 base and 8 bases respectively, with 11 bases between them. Germline CDR1 reads SGHVS; CDR2 reads FQNEAQ. The CDR3 extends over 13 amino acids. CDR3 in amino acids: CASSLEVWGEAFF. The CDR3 region has the DNA TGTGCCAGCAGCTTAGAGGTATGGGGCGAAGCTTTCTTT. Drawing the rest from reference TRBV7-8 and TRBJ1-1, the complete variable domain is GAGVSQSPRYKVAKRGQDVALRCDPISGHVSLFWYQQALGQGPEFLTYFQNEAQLDKSGLPSDRFFAERPEGSVSTLKIQRTQQEDSAVYLCASSLEVWGEAFFGQGTRLTVV.

In this sample, this clonotype turned up a few times. The junction shows a germline mismatch at one end, possibly a read error. The rearrangement joins TRBV5-1 to TRBJ1-1; D remains ambiguous. Per germline, CDR1 SGHRS and CDR2 YFSETQ. The CDR3 contains 12 residues. The chain's CDR3 is CASRLAGTEAFF. In nucleotides, the CDR3 is TGCGCCAGCAGATTGGCGGGAACTGAAGCTTTCTTT.

The V and J genes are TRBV9 and TRBJ1-2; D might be TRBD1 (5 bases). The CDR3 sequence is 14 residues long. Germline CDR1 reads SGDLS; CDR2 reads YYNGEE. V was cut by 2 bases and J by 8 bases, with 16 bases left in between. CDR3 loop: CASSVEAGGGGYTF. DNA for the CDR3: TGTGCCAGCAGCGTTGAAGCGGGGGGTGGGGGCTACACCTTC.

The genes are TRBV2 and TRBJ1-2; perhaps TRBD1 as D (5 bases). The CDR3 totals 13 residues. Germline V CDR1 and CDR2: SNHLY, FYNNEI. Trimming cost V 6 bases and J 4 bases, with 12 bases left between them. CDR3 protein: CASSVDKSYGYTF. The CDR3 DNA reads TGTGCCAGCAGCGTGGACAAAAGCTATGGCTACACCTTC.

As for this clonotype: Germline and junction disagree at one end, which may indicate a read error. CDR3 residues: CASSISGDRGGSPLHF. DNA for the CDR3: TGTGCCAGTAGTATAAGCGGGGACCGTGGTGGTTCACCCCTCCACTTT. J is TRBJ1-6 and V is TRBV29-1; TRBD1 is a possible D gene (5 bases). This CDR3 spans 16 amino acids. Per the germline V gene, CDR1 is SQVTM and CDR2 is ANQGSEA.

V and J are TRBV29-1 and TRBJ1-6; D is undetermined. Germline CDR1 is SQVTM and CDR2 is ANQGSEA. This CDR3 spans 14 amino acids. V dropped 8 bases and J dropped 10 bases, with 21 bases sitting between them. CDR3 DNA sequence: TGCAGCTCACCACTTGGGCAGTTAAACTCACCCCTCCACTTT. Translating it yields CSSPLGQLNSPLHF.

Comments on this clonotype: Possible read error: a much larger clone is one base away. The gene calls are TRBV19 and TRBJ1-5, with no clear D. The CDR3 has 13 residues. V dropped 6 bases and J dropped 6 bases, with 12 bases sitting between them. Germline CDR1 is LNHDA and CDR2 is SQIVND (reference sequence). The CDR3 reads CASRGSGTQPQHF. For the CDR3, the DNA is TGTGCCAGTAGGGGGAGTGGCACTCAGCCCCAGCATTTT. Full variable domain (remainder filled in from reference TRBV19 and TRBJ1-5): DGGITQSPKYLFRKEGQNVTLSCEQNLNHDAMYWYRQDPGQGLRLIYYSQIVNDFQKGDIAEGYSVSREKKESFPLTVTSAQKNPTAFYLCASRGSGTQPQHFGDGTRLSIL.

Comment on this clonotype: A much larger clone is a single base away; this may be a read error. The chain links TRBV29-1 to TRBJ1-1; D unresolved. The CDR3 contains 11 residues. CDR1 and CDR2 (germline): SQVTM, ANQGSEA. The DNA of the CDR3 is TGCGGCGGTCATAGGGCCACTGAAGCTTTCTTT. Encoded protein: CGGHRATEAFF.

This clonotype has just a few counts. The gene calls are TRBV7-8 and TRBJ1-2; TRBD1 matches at 9 bases. The germline V gene has CDR1 SGHVS and CDR2 FQNEAQ. With 5 bases clipped from V and 4 bases from J, the junction kept 8 bases outside the gene matches. The CDR3 runs to 15 residues. The CDR3 region is CASSLGTGLTYGYTF. DNA of the CDR3: TGTGCCAGCAGCCTCGGGACAGGGCTAACCTATGGCTACACCTTC.

The chain joins TRBV6-5 to TRBJ2-7, with D hard to call. Between the trimmed V and J ends, which lost 5 bases and 2 bases, there was a span of 16 bases. Germline loops: CDR1 MNHEY, CDR2 SVGAGI. The CDR3 extends over 15 amino acids. Here the CDR3 reads CASSESGRAPYEQYF. The CDR3 coding sequence is TGTGCCAGCAGTGAGTCGGGTCGGGCCCCCTACGAGCAGTACTTC.

The chain joins TRBV19 to TRBJ1-5, with 7 nucleotides matching TRBD1. V lost 5 bases, J lost 6 bases, and 10 bases stayed unmatched. From germline, CDR1 is LNHDA and CDR2 SQIVND (reference sequence). CDR3 length: 15 residues. The CDR3 region has the DNA TGTGCCAGTAGTGTCGACAGGGCGGTAGCTCAGCCCCAGCATTTT. Translation gives CASSVDRAVAQPQHF.

This clonotype has a count of ten or more. The chain combines TRBV7-9 with TRBJ1-1; perhaps TRBD1 as D (6 bases). The CDR3 totals 14 residues. Germline CDR1 and CDR2: SEHNR and FQNEAQ (reference sequence). Trimming cost V 2 bases and J 3 bases, with 10 bases left between them. CDR3 protein: CASSLTGPDTEAFF. The CDR3 coding sequence is TGTGCCAGCAGCTTAACAGGGCCCGACACTGAAGCTTTCTTT.

This clonotype was picked up a small number of times. The genes are TRBV14 and TRBJ1-4; TRBD1 might be the D (5 bases). V was shortened by 6 bases and J by 7 bases, with 18 bases between the two germline ends. Germline V gene lookup returns CDR1 SGHDN and CDR2 FVKESK. This CDR3 region has 15 residues. As DNA, the CDR3 is TGTGCCAGCAGTCGGCGGGGGAGTGTGGGTGAAAAACTGTTTTTT. It codes for CASSRRGSVGEKLFF.

This clonotype was counted only a few times. The CDR3 spells CASGDQNTEAFF. Here the CDR3 DNA reads TGCGCCAGCGGAGATCAGAACACTGAAGCTTTCTTT. The gene calls are TRBV5-1 and TRBJ1-1, with D hard to call. The V gene lost 7 bases and the J gene lost 1 base, with 8 bases spanning the gap. This CDR3 has 12 residues. Germline V gives CDR1 SGHRS, CDR2 YFSETQ.

The rearrangement joins TRBV2 to TRBJ1-3, with TRBD1 as a possible D gene (6 bases). V was shortened by 3 bases and J by 2 bases, with 8 bases between the two germline ends. The CDR3 covers 14 residues. Germline CDR1 is SNHLY and CDR2 is FYNNEI. The chain's CDR3 is CASSDRGTGNTIYF. In DNA form, the CDR3 reads TGTGCCAGCAGTGACAGGGGTACTGGAAACACCATATATTTT. Complete variable domain (other parts from reference TRBV2 and TRBJ1-3): EPEVTQTPSHQVTQMGQEVILRCVPISNHLYFYWYRQILGQKVEFLVSFYNNEISEKSEIFDDQFSVERPDGSNFTLKIRSTKLEDSAMYFCASSDRGTGNTIYFGEGSWLTVV.

This chain joins TRBV2 and TRBJ2-7; unclear D gene. This CDR3 is 11 amino acids long. Germline V lookup: CDR1 SNHLY, CDR2 FYNNEI. The CDR3, as DNA: TGTGCTATTAGGGACTCCTACGAGCAGTACTTC. Translated, it gives CAIRDSYEQYF.

This clonotype came up once. This chain uses TRBV7-2 with TRBJ1-2; 8 bases fit TRBD1. V dropped 5 bases and J dropped 8; count of bases not matched to a gene: 10. Germline lookup yields CDR1 SGHTA and CDR2 FQGNSA. This CDR3 spans 14 amino acids. CDR3 amino acids: CASSSYRTGRGYTF. The CDR3 DNA is TGTGCCAGCAGCAGTTACAGGACAGGGAGAGGCTACACCTTC.

This clonotype was counted a few times. The chain is built from TRBV20-1 and TRBJ2-7; no reliable D call. The germline V gene has CDR1 DFQATT and CDR2 SNEGSKA (reference sequence). The CDR3 is 14 residues long. Between the trimmed V and J ends, which lost 3 bases and 3 bases, there was a span of 15 bases. The CDR3 DNA follows: TGCAGTGCTAGCACAATGGACGGAGTCTACGAGCAGTACTTC. The encoded protein is CSASTMDGVYEQYF.

This clonotype was counted ten times or more. This chain joins TRBV25-1 and TRBJ2-7, with D maybe TRBD2 (6 bases). This CDR3 is 16 amino acids long. Germline V gives CDR1 MGHDK, CDR2 SYGVNS. The germline V and J ends were trimmed by 4 bases and 5 bases, with 21 bases remaining between them. CDR3 coding DNA: TGTGCCAGCAGTGTAACGGAGGGATATCCTAACAACGAGCAGTACTTC. The encoded protein is CASSVTEGYPNNEQYF.

The genes are TRBV19 and TRBJ1-1, with TRBD1 matching 7 bases. The CDR3 has 14 residues. In germline, CDR1 is LNHDA, CDR2 SQIVND (reference sequence). The V segment lost 8 bases and the J segment 1 base; nucleotides outside the gene matches: 7. CDR3 coding DNA: TGTGCCAGTGTCAGGACAGGATCGAACACTGAAGCTTTCTTT. Encoded protein: CASVRTGSNTEAFF.

This clonotype was seen a few times. This chain connects TRBV13 to TRBJ1-1; D gene unclear. Trimming removed 2 bases at V and 4 bases at J, with 11 bases between. The CDR3 loop spans 14 amino acids. CDR1 and CDR2 from the germline V gene are PRHDT and FYEKMQ (reference sequence). The CDR3 sequence is CASSLSVRGTEAFF. CDR3 DNA sequence: TGTGCCAGCAGCTTAAGCGTTCGGGGCACTGAAGCTTTCTTT.

The genes are TRBV12-3 or TRBV12-4 and TRBJ1-1; D perhaps matches TRBD1 (6 bases). CDR3 length: 16 amino acids. V dropped 2 bases and J dropped 0 bases, with 13 bases sitting between them. The chain's CDR3 is CASSLQGLVVNTEAFF. CDR3 in DNA: TGTGCCAGCAGTTTACAGGGGTTGGTGGTGAACACTGAAGCTTTCTTT.

This clonotype was seen a handful of times. The V gene is TRBV19, the J gene TRBJ1-5; 7 positions agree with TRBD1. The J segment lost 3 bases and the V segment lost 3 bases, leaving 5 bases of the junction unmatched. The CDR3 is made up of 15 amino acids. The germline V gene has CDR1 LNHDA and CDR2 SQIVND (reference sequence). This CDR3 reads CASSIRTGLNQPQHF. Written as DNA, the CDR3 is TGTGCCAGTAGTATCCGGACAGGCCTCAATCAGCCCCAGCATTTT.

This chain uses TRBV7-6 with TRBJ2-7; perhaps TRBD2 as D (6 bases). Trimming took off 2 bases at V and 0 bases at J, with 11 bases between the two ends. The CDR3 loop spans 15 amino acids. Germline lookup yields CDR1 SGHVS and CDR2 FNYEAQ. CDR3 protein: CASSLQGLASYEQYF. DNA of the CDR3: TGTGCCAGCAGCTTACAGGGACTCGCCTCCTACGAGCAGTACTTC.

Many counts were recorded for this clonotype. The V gene is TRBV29-1, the J gene TRBJ2-7, with 7 bases fitting TRBD1. With V trimmed by 4 bases and J by 2 bases, 8 bases remained unmatched. Germline loops: CDR1 SQVTM, CDR2 ANQGSEA. The CDR3 runs to 14 residues. CDR3 nucleotides: TGCAGCGTTGTTGCACTACAGGGGACCTACGAGCAGTACTTC. Protein product: CSVVALQGTYEQYF.